This TCR beta chain was sequenced in a study of cytomegalovirus exposure and HLA in healthy donors. The primer mix had 60 Vbeta and 13 Jbeta primers. Sequencing used immunoSEQ multiplex PCR; TCRdb keeps in-frame clones, though not all of them. The sample carries 150,000 to 200,000 clones, roughly 70% recorded once. Findings and limits, study-wide: V- and J-gene trimming of TCR beta was linked (in a later analysis) to a missense DCLRE1C variant. Apparent HLA restriction characterized most CMV-associated TCR beta chains in a later analysis. In all likelihood, a cluster of highly shared sequence variants was a sequencing artifact.

The CDR3 totals 16 residues. The J segment lost 0 bases and the V segment lost 0 bases, leaving 3 bases of the junction unmatched. From germline, CDR1 is SGHRS and CDR2 YFSETQ. A word on this clone: Its antigen is not known.

These donors counted as nominally healthy when sampled, but unrecorded immune exposures were likely. What was sequenced was PBMCs. The receptor was isolated from a man between 35 and 55 years old in good health and CMV-seropositive. The chain uses TRBV5-1 and TRBJ2-1; 7 bases line up with TRBD1. DNA of the CDR3: TGCGCCAGCAGCTTGGTGACAGGGACCTCCTACAATGAGCAGTTCTTC. The encoded protein is CASSLVTGTSYNEQFF.